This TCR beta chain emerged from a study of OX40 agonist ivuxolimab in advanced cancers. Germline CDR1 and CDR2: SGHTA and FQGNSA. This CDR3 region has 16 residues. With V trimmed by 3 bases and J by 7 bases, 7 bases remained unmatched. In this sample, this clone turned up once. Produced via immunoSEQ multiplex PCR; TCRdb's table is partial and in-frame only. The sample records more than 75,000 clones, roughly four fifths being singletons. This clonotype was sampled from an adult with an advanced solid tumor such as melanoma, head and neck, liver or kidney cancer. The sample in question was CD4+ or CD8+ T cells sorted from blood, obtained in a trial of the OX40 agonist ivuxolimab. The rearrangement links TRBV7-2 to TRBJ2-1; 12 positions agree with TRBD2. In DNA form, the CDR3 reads TGTGCCAGCAGCTTTGGCCTAGCGGGAGGGTTAAATGAGCAGTTCTTC. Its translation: CASSFGLAGGLNEQFF.